Below are 30 T cell receptor beta chains sequenced from a single sample in a study of T-cell memory formation after mild COVID-19. A single record per CDR3 protein comes from TCRdb applying MiXCR to the 5' RACE reads. The sample includes 350,000 to 450,000 distinct CDR3 sequences, approximately 15% of them seen just once. Sequencing used PBMCs or a T cell subset sorted from them (not recorded which). These TCRs come from a man between 18 and 29 years old who had mild COVID-19 (a few samples of this study predate the infection). Cell type and time point are not known.

This clonotype was counted a few times. The chain links TRBV5-5 to TRBJ2-7; D remains ambiguous. Germline CDR1 and CDR2: SGHKS and YYEKEE (reference sequence). The CDR3 contains 13 residues. The ends were cut back, 2 bases at V and 5 bases at J, with 11 bases in the middle. The CDR3 DNA reads TGTGCCAGCAGCTTCTTAAATCCTGACGAGCAGTACTTC. Residues: CASSFLNPDEQYF.

The chain's CDR3 is CASSRIGAEKAFF. The CDR3 DNA reads TGCGCCAGCAGCCGGATAGGGGCAGAGAAAGCTTTCTTT. J is TRBJ1-1 and V is TRBV5-1, with TRBD1 as a possible D gene (5 bases). The germline V and J ends were trimmed by 4 bases and 9 bases, with 16 bases remaining between them. Germline V gene sequence: CDR1 SGHRS, CDR2 YFSETQ. The CDR3 has 13 residues.

Only a few counts were recorded for this clonotype. V is TRBV18 and J is TRBJ1-2; tentative D call: TRBD1 (5 bases). Trimming cost V 2 bases and J 8 bases, with 12 bases left between them. In germline, CDR1 is KGHSH, CDR2 LQKENI. The CDR3 runs to 13 residues. For the CDR3, the DNA is TGTGCCAGCTCACCATCCGGGGCTAACGGCTACACCTTC. It is translated as CASSPSGANGYTF.

This clonotype has only a few counts. The gene calls are TRBV10-2 and TRBJ2-2, with D possibly called TRBD1 or TRBD2 (6 bases each). Germline CDR1 WSHSY, CDR2 SAAADI. V was shortened by 2 bases and J by 6 bases, with 16 bases between the two germline ends. CDR3 length: 16 residues. The chain's CDR3 is CASSEGPGGIAGELFF. The CDR3 DNA reads TGCGCCAGCAGTGAGGGACCCGGGGGCATCGCCGGGGAGCTGTTTTTT.

V and J are TRBV6-6 and TRBJ2-2; D remains unclear. The V and J ends lost 0 bases and 2 bases respectively, with 10 bases between them. The CDR3 runs 16 residues. Germline lookup yields CDR1 MNHNY and CDR2 SVGAGI (reference sequence). The CDR3 DNA reads as TGTGCCAGCAGTTACTCTGGTAGGAGAAACACCGGGGAGCTGTTTTTT. Amino acids: CASSYSGRRNTGELFF.

A few counts support this clonotype. The chain recombines TRBV20-1 with TRBJ1-2; D is undetermined. Germline CDR1 is DFQATT and CDR2 is SNEGSKA (reference sequence). The CDR3 spans 11 residues. V was shortened by 5 bases and J by 4 bases, with 8 bases between the two germline ends. CDR3 nucleotides: TGCAGTGCTGGAGCGGGCTATGGCTACACCTTC. Translated, it gives CSAGAGYGYTF.

The rearrangement joins TRBV29-1 to TRBJ1-1; TRBD1 is a possible D gene (5 bases). V was cut by 7 bases and J by 4 bases, with 16 bases left in between. The CDR3 runs to 13 residues. Germline CDR1 reads SQVTM; CDR2 reads ANQGSEA. The DNA for the CDR3 is TGCAGCGCCGGGCGGGGGAGAGGCACTGAAGCTTTCTTT. This sequence encodes CSAGRGRGTEAFF.

The rearrangement uses TRBV7-2 and TRBJ2-1; D gene uncertain. The V gene's germline CDR1 is SGHTA and CDR2 FQGNSA. V lost 1 base and J 8 bases, leaving 9 bases between the germline ends. This CDR3 region has 13 residues. The CDR3 nucleotides read TGTGCCAGCAGCTTAGAATCTAGAGATGAGCAGTTCTTC. It codes for CASSLESRDEQFF.

The chain is built from TRBV5-1 and TRBJ1-2; D may be TRBD1 (5 bases). Germline CDR1 SGHRS, CDR2 YFSETQ. This CDR3 contains 14 residues. V shed 0 bases and J shed 4 bases, with 10 bases lying between them. The CDR3 protein is CASSLEGSPYGYTF. Here the CDR3 DNA reads TGCGCCAGCAGCTTGGAGGGGTCCCCCTATGGCTACACCTTC.

The V call is TRBV20-1, the J call TRBJ2-5; 8 bases map to TRBD2. CDR3 size: 13 residues. CDR1 and CDR2 (germline): DFQATT, SNEGSKA (reference sequence). J lost 4 bases, V lost 3 bases, and 4 bases had no gene match. This CDR3 is CSASGGATETQYF. CDR3 coding DNA: TGCAGTGCTAGCGGGGGGGCCACAGAGACCCAGTACTTC.

This clonotype came up a few times. The chain links TRBV2 to TRBJ1-2; D is ambiguous. The germline V gene encodes CDR1 SNHLY and CDR2 FYNNEI. Trimming pared 4 bases from V and 8 bases from J, leaving 8 bases between. This CDR3 is 11 amino acids long. This CDR3 reads CASSAGSGYTF. In nucleotides, the CDR3 is TGTGCCAGCAGTGCGGGGTCCGGCTACACCTTC.

This sequence joins TRBV20-1 and TRBJ1-2; 7 bases line up with TRBD1. The CDR3 covers 14 residues. The V gene's germline CDR1 is DFQATT and CDR2 SNEGSKA (reference sequence). V lost 5 bases to trimming and J lost 3 bases; unmatched junction nucleotides: 9. The CDR3 sequence: CSAGVRQGDYGYTF. In DNA, the CDR3 is TGCAGTGCTGGTGTCAGACAGGGAGACTATGGCTACACCTTC.

The chain is built from TRBV5-6 and TRBJ2-5; D possibly matches TRBD1 or TRBD2 (5 bases each). CDR3 length: 15 residues. V was clipped by 3 bases and J by 5 bases, with 17 bases between them. The germline V gene has CDR1 SGHDT and CDR2 YYEEEE. The CDR3 region is CASSSGNLGAETQYF. The DNA for the CDR3 is TGTGCCAGCAGCTCTGGGAACCTCGGGGCGGAGACCCAGTACTTC.

V gene TRBV6-1 combines with J gene TRBJ2-2; D unclear. Per germline, CDR1 MNHNS and CDR2 SASEGT. Trimming cost V 7 bases and J 7 bases, with 10 bases left between them. This CDR3 spans 12 amino acids. The CDR3 sequence is CASNFLGGELFF. The CDR3 DNA follows: TGTGCCAGCAATTTTCTGGGCGGGGAGCTGTTTTTT.

This clonotype appeared many times. The rearrangement joins TRBV5-1 to TRBJ2-2, with D perhaps TRBD1 (6 bases). Germline V lookup: CDR1 SGHRS, CDR2 YFSETQ. The CDR3 is 14 residues long. V was pared by 7 bases and J by 0 bases, with 10 bases between. The CDR3: CASETGSNTGELFF. In DNA form, the CDR3 reads TGCGCCAGCGAGACAGGATCGAACACCGGGGAGCTGTTTTTT.

The V gene is TRBV12-3 or TRBV12-4, the J gene TRBJ2-7; the D gene is possibly TRBD2 (5 bases). The CDR3 totals 14 residues. Trimming stripped 3 bases from V and 0 bases from J, with 9 bases between. The CDR3 spells CASSFGGFSYEQYV. The CDR3 DNA follows: TGTGCCAGCAGTTTTGGCGGGTTCTCCTACGAGCAGTACGTC.

This clonotype was seen a single time. The J gene is TRBJ2-1, the V gene TRBV29-1, with TRBD2 identical over 15 bases. CDR3 length: 16 amino acids. Per germline, CDR1 SQVTM and CDR2 ANQGSEA. Trimming removed 5 bases from V and 2 bases from J; junction bases left unmatched: 4. The CDR3 protein is CSVKGTSGRPYNEQFF. The CDR3 DNA is TGCAGCGTTAAGGGGACTAGCGGGAGGCCCTACAATGAGCAGTTCTTC.

This clonotype was counted between two and nine times. The chain is built from TRBV20-1 and TRBJ1-1; TRBD1 is a possible D gene (5 bases). The CDR3 extends over 10 amino acids. CDR1 DFQATT and CDR2 SNEGSKA come from the germline V gene (reference sequence). Trimming pared 6 bases from V and 7 bases from J, leaving 9 bases between. CDR3 nucleotides: TGCAGTGCATGGGGGATTGAAGCTTTCTTT. It is translated as CSAWGIEAFF.

This chain joins TRBV6-5 and TRBJ1-2; TRBD1 matches at 7 bases. Germline loops: CDR1 MNHEY, CDR2 SVGAGI. V lost 6 bases to trimming and J lost 4 bases; unmatched junction nucleotides: 8. The CDR3 extends over 14 amino acids. The CDR3 protein is CASSEDRTLYGYTF. CDR3 bases: TGTGCCAGCAGCGAGGACAGGACTCTCTATGGCTACACCTTC.

The CDR3 spells CASMPTGQGESFEQYF. The CDR3 DNA sequence: TGTGCCAGCATGCCGACGGGACAGGGCGAATCTTTCGAGCAGTACTTC. The V call is TRBV2, the J call TRBJ2-7, with 9 bases lining up with TRBD1. Losses at the gene ends were 7 bases for V and 6 bases for J; bases not matched to a gene: 16. The CDR3 is 16 residues long. Germline V gives CDR1 SNHLY, CDR2 FYNNEI.

This clonotype has only a few counts. The chain links TRBV24-1 to TRBJ2-1, with 12 bases matching TRBD2. CDR3 length: 16 residues. Looked up from germline, CDR1 is KGHDR and CDR2 is SFDVKD. Losses at the gene ends were 4 bases for V and 5 bases for J; bases not matched to a gene: 5. The CDR3 region has the DNA TGTGCCACCAGTGACCCGGGGACTAGCGGGCACAATGAGCAGTTCTTC. Protein: CATSDPGTSGHNEQFF.

This clonotype was seen more than once but under ten times. This CDR3 is CASSDHRASNTEAFF. The DNA for the CDR3 is TGTGCCAGCAGTGATCACAGGGCCTCGAACACTGAAGCTTTCTTT. The chain combines TRBV6-5 with TRBJ1-1; D perhaps matches TRBD1 (6 bases). V dropped 5 bases and J dropped 1 base, with 14 bases sitting between them. The CDR3 loop spans 15 amino acids. CDR1 is MNHEY, CDR2 SVGAGI, per germline.

This clonotype was counted ten times or more. This chain links TRBV9 with TRBJ2-5, with unresolved D. V lost 0 bases and J 5 bases, leaving 11 bases between the germline ends. This CDR3 contains 14 residues. CDR1 is SGDLS and CDR2 is YYNGEE in the germline V gene. CDR3 sequence reads: CASSVVVDGETQYF. For the CDR3, the DNA is TGTGCCAGCAGCGTAGTTGTGGACGGGGAGACCCAGTACTTC.

As for this clonotype: At one boundary the junction diverges from the germline segment, which might be a read error. The CDR3 loop is CASRLGRGVGQETQYF. The CDR3 coding sequence is TGCGCCAGCAGATTGGGACGAGGGGTGGGGCAAGAGACCCAGTACTTC. The chain uses TRBV5-1 and TRBJ2-5, with D perhaps assigned TRBD1 or TRBD2 (5 bases each). CDR1 is SGHRS, CDR2 YFSETQ, per germline. The CDR3 spans 16 residues.

In its sample, this clonotype was seen a few times. The CDR3 DNA sequence: TGCGCCAGCAGCCAAGTTCCCACAGCGTTCGACGAGCAGTACTTC. It yields the protein CASSQVPTAFDEQYF. V gene TRBV4-1 combines with J gene TRBJ2-7; D is unclear. Germline-derived CDR1 and CDR2 are MGHRA and YSYEKL. Trimming took 1 base from V and 5 from J, leaving 15 bases between them. The CDR3 contains 15 residues.

The chain has TRBV27 and TRBJ2-7; tentative D call: TRBD1 (5 bases). Trimming shortened V by 6 bases and J by 3 bases, and 15 bases separated the two germline ends. The CDR3 spans 14 residues. Looked up from germline, CDR1 is MNHEY and CDR2 is SMNVEV (reference sequence). DNA for the CDR3: TGTGCCAGCAGCACAGGTGACTCCTTCTACGAGCAGTACTTC. Translation: CASSTGDSFYEQYF.

This sequence joins TRBV7-3 and TRBJ2-3; D is possibly TRBD2 (6 bases). Trimming pared 0 bases from V and 3 bases from J, leaving 10 bases between. Germline V gene sequence: CDR1 SGHTA, CDR2 FQGTGA. There are 15 residues in the CDR3. Here the CDR3 reads CASSLTRLATDTQYF. The DNA of the CDR3 is TGTGCCAGCAGCTTAACACGCCTAGCGACAGATACGCAGTATTTT.

This clonotype was seen a few times. The chain links TRBV2 to TRBJ2-1, with 7 bases that match TRBD1. This CDR3 has 14 residues. CDR1 and CDR2 (germline): SNHLY, FYNNEI. The V and J ends lost 7 bases and 5 bases, in that order; junction bases with no gene match: 8. CDR3 DNA sequence: TGTGCCAGCAATAGGAGGACAGGTGACAATGAGCAGTTCTTC. Protein sequence: CASNRRTGDNEQFF.

This clonotype was observed many times. The rearrangement uses TRBV5-1 and TRBJ2-1; D may be TRBD1 (5 bases). Germline assignment: CDR1 SGHRS and CDR2 YFSETQ. The CDR3 extends over 14 amino acids. V lost 2 bases, J lost 3 bases, and 9 bases lay in between. CDR3 amino acids: CASSLETVYNEQFF. The CDR3 DNA reads TGCGCCAGCAGCTTAGAGACAGTCTACAATGAGCAGTTCTTC.

This clonotype has at least ten counts. The chain joins TRBV4-3 to TRBJ2-2; 9 bases map to TRBD1. CDR3 length: 15 amino acids. The junction had 5 bases not matched to a gene; V was cut back by 2 bases and J by 7 bases. Germline CDR1 LGHNA, CDR2 YSLEER. The CDR3 region is CASSQTGTGYGELFF. CDR3 in DNA: TGCGCCAGCAGCCAAACCGGGACAGGGTACGGGGAGCTGTTTTTT.